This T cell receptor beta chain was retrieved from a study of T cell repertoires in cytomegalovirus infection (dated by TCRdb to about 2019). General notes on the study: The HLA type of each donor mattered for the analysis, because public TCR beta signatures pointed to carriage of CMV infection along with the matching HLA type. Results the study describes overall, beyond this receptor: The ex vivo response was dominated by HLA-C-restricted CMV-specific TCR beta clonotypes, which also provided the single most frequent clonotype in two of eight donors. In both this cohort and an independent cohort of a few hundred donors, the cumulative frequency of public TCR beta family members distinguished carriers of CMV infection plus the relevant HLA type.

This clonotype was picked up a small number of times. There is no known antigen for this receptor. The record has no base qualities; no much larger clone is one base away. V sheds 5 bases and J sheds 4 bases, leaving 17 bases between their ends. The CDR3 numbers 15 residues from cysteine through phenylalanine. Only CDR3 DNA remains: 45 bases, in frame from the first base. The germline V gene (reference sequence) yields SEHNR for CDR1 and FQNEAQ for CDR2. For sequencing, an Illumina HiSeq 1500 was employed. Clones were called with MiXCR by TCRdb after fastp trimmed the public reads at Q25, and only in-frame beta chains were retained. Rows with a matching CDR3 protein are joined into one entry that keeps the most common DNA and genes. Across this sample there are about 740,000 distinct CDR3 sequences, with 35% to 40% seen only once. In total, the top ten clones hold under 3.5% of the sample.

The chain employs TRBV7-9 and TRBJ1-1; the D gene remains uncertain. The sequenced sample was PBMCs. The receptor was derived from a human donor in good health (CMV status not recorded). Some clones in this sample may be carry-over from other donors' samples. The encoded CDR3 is CASSARTGRRTEAFF. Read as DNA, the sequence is TGTGCCAGCAGCGCAAGGACCGGCCGGCGCACTGAAGCTTTCTTT. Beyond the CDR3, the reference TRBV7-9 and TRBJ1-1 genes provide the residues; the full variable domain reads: DTGVSQNPRHKITKRGQNVTFRCDPISEHNRLYWYRQTLGQGPEFLTYFQNEAQLEKSRLLSDRFSAERPKGSFSTLEIQRTEQGDSAMYLCASSARTGRRTEAFFGQGTRLTVV.